Below, 32 T cell receptor beta chains from the same sample are listed, as sequenced in a study of T cell responses to AZD1222 COVID-19 vaccine. The protocol was immunoSEQ multiplex PCR, while the TCRdb copy is restricted to in-frame clones and leaves out a portion. The sample yields tens of thousands of clones, 85% seen once. This sample comprised peripheral blood, obtained 28 days after the second AZD1222 dose. These receptors all stem from an adult who received the AZD1222 COVID-19 vaccine.

This clone was seen once. The chain combines TRBV12-3 or TRBV12-4 with TRBJ1-1; TRBD1 might be the D (5 bases). CDR3 size: 13 residues. Deletions cut 3 bases from V and 1 base from J, with 6 bases between. The CDR3 nucleotides read TGTGCCAGCAGTTTGACAGAGAACACTGAAGCTTTCTTT. Encoded protein: CASSLTENTEAFF.

This clone was observed once. V usage is TRBV7-9 and J usage is TRBJ2-2; TRBD2 agrees at 11 bases. This CDR3 is built from 18 residues. Germline values: CDR1 SEHNR, CDR2 FQNEAQ (reference sequence). V shed 5 bases, J shed 3 bases, and the junction held 11 bases outside the gene matches. The CDR3 reads CASSRGRGTSGHTGELFF. For the CDR3, the DNA is TGTGCCAGCAGCCGGGGGAGGGGGACTAGCGGCCACACCGGGGAGCTGTTTTTT.

This clone was counted only a few times. The J gene is TRBJ2-2, the V gene TRBV5-1, with 7 bases matching TRBD1. This CDR3 contains 14 residues. After removal of 6 bases from V and 4 bases from J, the junction contained 6 bases not matched to a gene. The germline V gene encodes CDR1 SGHRS and CDR2 YFSETQ. CDR3 region: CASIDRVGTGELFF. DNA of the CDR3: TGCGCCAGCATAGACAGGGTCGGCACCGGGGAGCTGTTTTTT.

V is TRBV12-5 and J is TRBJ2-5; 12 bases align to TRBD1. Germline-derived CDR1 and CDR2 are LGHNT and FRNRAP. The CDR3 length is 15 residues. Trimming cost V 6 bases and J 6 bases; bases outside gene matches: 8. In DNA form, the CDR3 reads TGTGCTAGTGGACGAACCGGGACAGGGGGCCAGACCCAGTACTTC. Its translation: CASGRTGTGGQTQYF.

J is TRBJ2-1 and V is TRBV18; 9 bases map to TRBD2. CDR3 length: 15 residues. V gave up 4 bases and J gave up 4 bases; unmatched junction bases: 5. Germline V gene data show CDR1 as KGHSH and CDR2 as LQKENI. The CDR3 DNA reads as TGTGCCAGCTCACAGACTAGCGGCGAATACAATGAGCAGTTCTTC. This sequence encodes CASSQTSGEYNEQFF.

The chain carries TRBV27 and TRBJ1-2, with 9 bases fitting TRBD1. V shed 5 bases, J shed 2 bases, and the junction held 6 bases outside the gene matches. Germline V gene data show CDR1 as MNHEY and CDR2 as SMNVEV (reference sequence). There are 15 residues in the CDR3. CDR3 in amino acids: CASSSGTGRNYGYTF. CDR3 nucleotides: TGTGCCAGCAGTAGCGGGACAGGGAGGAACTATGGCTACACCTTC.

This chain joins TRBV18 and TRBJ2-2; 7 nucleotides match TRBD1. V shed 4 bases and J 1 base; nucleotides not matched to a gene: 6. The CDR3 has 16 amino acids. Germline assignment: CDR1 KGHSH and CDR2 LQKENI. CDR3 protein: CASSLGTAVNTGELFF. The DNA of the CDR3 is TGTGCCAGCTCACTCGGGACAGCCGTGAACACCGGGGAGCTGTTTTTT.

This clone came up once. The chain couples TRBV2 to TRBJ1-4; no firm D call. V gave up 5 bases and J gave up 4 bases, with 17 bases separating them. This CDR3 has 16 amino acids. Germline V gives CDR1 SNHLY, CDR2 FYNNEI. CDR3: CASSSSLLLINEKLFF. For the CDR3, the DNA is TGTGCCAGCAGTTCTTCTTTGTTACTGATTAATGAAAAACTGTTTTTT.

In this sample, this clone is medium-sized. This chain joins TRBV7-3 and TRBJ2-1, with TRBD2 matching over 12 bases. With V trimmed by 5 bases and J by 7 bases, 6 bases remained unmatched. The CDR3 has 15 amino acids. Germline CDR1 reads SGHTA; CDR2 reads FQGTGA. This CDR3 reads CASSRLAGGRNEQFF. CDR3 in DNA: TGTGCCAGCAGCCGCCTAGCGGGGGGGCGGAATGAGCAGTTCTTC.

This sequence joins TRBV29-1 and TRBJ1-3, with TRBD1 as a possible D gene (5 bases). V was cut by 4 bases and J by 2 bases, with 9 bases left in between. The CDR3 length is 13 residues. Germline V lookup: CDR1 SQVTM, CDR2 ANQGSEA. The DNA of the CDR3 is TGCAGCGTTGCGGGGGGAACTGGAAACACCATATATTTT. Protein product: CSVAGGTGNTIYF.

The V and J genes are TRBV14 and TRBJ2-7; 8 nucleotides align to TRBD2. Germline CDR1 SGHDN, CDR2 FVKESK. The CDR3 extends over 16 amino acids. The ends lost 3 bases at V and 7 bases at J; junction bases unmatched: 14. The CDR3 DNA reads as TGTGCCAGCAGCCAGGGCAGCGAAGCGGGAGCGCGGGAGCAGTACTTC. Protein sequence: CASSQGSEAGAREQYF.

The V call is TRBV28, the J call TRBJ2-5; D is unresolved. The CDR3 runs to 17 residues. Trimming took 3 bases from V and 1 from J, leaving 18 bases between them. CDR1 MDHEN and CDR2 SYDVKM come from the germline V gene. The CDR3 nucleotides are TGTGCCAGCAGTTTCCCCCTGAAAGAAGGGCTCCAAGAGACCCAGTACTTC. The encoded protein is CASSFPLKEGLQETQYF.

J is TRBJ2-2 and V is TRBV10-3, with D possibly TRBD2 on 5 matching bases. The CDR3 contains 15 residues. V was shortened by 6 bases and J by 0 bases, with 11 bases between the two germline ends. Per germline, CDR1 ENHRY and CDR2 SYGVKD. CDR3 sequence reads: CAIRVKGANTGELFF. The CDR3 region has the DNA TGTGCCATCAGGGTGAAGGGAGCGAACACCGGGGAGCTGTTTTTT.

The chain has TRBV5-1 and TRBJ1-2; possible D gene TRBD1, 5 bases. Germline values: CDR1 SGHRS, CDR2 YFSETQ. Trimming cost V 0 bases and J 8 bases, with 11 bases left between them. This CDR3 region has 13 residues. In nucleotides, the CDR3 is TGCGCCAGCAGCTTGGAAGGGGCTCCGGGCTACACCTTC. It codes for CASSLEGAPGYTF.

This chain joins TRBV5-1 and TRBJ1-3; 7 bases map to TRBD1. The CDR3 runs 14 residues. Germline assignment: CDR1 SGHRS and CDR2 YFSETQ. J was trimmed by 4 bases and V by 5 bases; bases with no gene match: 6. CDR3 sequence: CASSYGTAGNTIYF. DNA for the CDR3: TGCGCCAGCAGTTACGGGACAGCCGGAAACACCATATATTTT.

Remarks on this clone: Other nucleotide sequences in the sample specify the same CDR3. The CDR3 region is CASRRRGPYEQYF. As DNA, the CDR3 is TGTGCCAGCAGACGTCGGGGGCCCTACGAGCAGTACTTC. J is TRBJ2-7 and V is TRBV7-8, with D perhaps given as TRBD1 or TRBD2 (6 bases each). Per germline, CDR1 SGHVS and CDR2 FQNEAQ. Trimming shortened V by 6 bases and J by 2 bases, and 11 bases separated the two germline ends. The CDR3 spans 13 residues.

J is TRBJ1-6 and V is TRBV7-6, with 9 bases aligning to TRBD1. V shed 0 bases, J shed 3 bases, and the junction held 3 bases outside the gene matches. Germline lookup yields CDR1 SGHVS and CDR2 FNYEAQ. The CDR3 runs to 17 residues. CDR3 in amino acids: CASSLAGTGFYNSPLHF. The CDR3 DNA follows: TGTGCCAGCAGCTTAGCGGGGACAGGGTTCTATAATTCACCCCTCCACTTT.

The CDR3 DNA is TGTGCCAGCAGTGAAATTAGACAGGGGGCTTGGGAGACCCAGTACTTC. This encodes CASSEIRQGAWETQYF. This chain links TRBV6-1 with TRBJ2-5; 10 bases line up with TRBD1. Germline values: CDR1 MNHNS, CDR2 SASEGT. J was trimmed by 5 bases and V by 2 bases; bases with no gene match: 8. This CDR3 is 16 amino acids long.

This chain joins TRBV6-2 or TRBV6-3 and TRBJ2-2; D gene ambiguous. Per the germline V gene, CDR1 is MNHEY and CDR2 is SVGEGT. Trimming stripped 2 bases from V and 5 bases from J, with 6 bases between. This CDR3 contains 13 residues. CDR3 bases: TGTGCCAGCAGTTACCGATCAACCGGGGAGCTGTTTTTT. Translating gives CASSYRSTGELFF.

The rearrangement links TRBV19 to TRBJ1-5, with 10 bases fitting TRBD1. The germline V gene has CDR1 LNHDA and CDR2 SQIVND (reference sequence). With V trimmed by 10 bases and J by 4 bases, 10 bases remained unmatched. This CDR3 is built from 15 residues. DNA of the CDR3: TGTGCCACTACCCCTAGACAGGGGGCAAATCAGCCCCAGCATTTT. Translation: CATTPRQGANQPQHF.

The chain is built from TRBV19 and TRBJ2-3; D may be TRBD1 (5 bases). This CDR3 contains 15 residues. Germline loops: CDR1 LNHDA, CDR2 SQIVND (reference sequence). V was pared by 2 bases and J by 3 bases, with 12 bases between. The CDR3 nucleotides read TGTGCCAGTAGTATATCGGGCAGGGTGACAGATACGCAGTATTTT. Translation gives CASSISGRVTDTQYF.

The rearrangement links TRBV28 to TRBJ1-4, with TRBD1 matching over 9 bases. V lost 8 bases, J lost 16 bases, and 11 bases stayed unmatched. Germline CDR1 is MDHEN and CDR2 is SYDVKM. CDR3 length: 12 residues. The CDR3 sequence is CASQGTGTGPFF. The CDR3 nucleotides read TGTGCCAGCCAGGGGACCGGGACAGGGCCGTTTTTT.

The chain joins TRBV28 to TRBJ1-5; 8 nucleotides match TRBD1. This CDR3 is 16 amino acids long. The germline gives CDR1 MDHEN, CDR2 SYDVKM. With V trimmed by 6 bases and J by 5 bases, 12 bases remained unmatched. The CDR3: CASRTLDRVGYQPQHF. As DNA, the CDR3 is TGTGCCAGCAGGACCCTGGACAGGGTAGGATATCAGCCCCAGCATTTT.

The chain joins TRBV10-3 to TRBJ2-7; tentative D call: TRBD2 (6 bases). The germline CDR1 and CDR2 sequences are ENHRY and SYGVKD. The V end was cut by 2 bases, the J end by 3 bases, with 8 bases between. There are 13 residues in the CDR3. The DNA of the CDR3 is TGTGCCATCAGTGAGCACGGGAGCTACGAGCAGTACTTC. Amino acids: CAISEHGSYEQYF.

V usage is TRBV28 and J usage is TRBJ1-4; maybe TRBD1 (5 bases). The germline CDR1 and CDR2 sequences are MDHEN and SYDVKM. This CDR3 has 14 residues. V was trimmed by 7 bases and J by 7 bases, leaving 16 bases between them. CDR3 residues: CASINPGRLEKLFF. DNA of the CDR3: TGTGCCAGCATAAATCCGGGGCGCCTTGAAAAACTGTTTTTT.

The V call is TRBV9, the J call TRBJ1-2; D not certain. V lost 0 bases and J 1 base, leaving 10 bases between the germline ends. This CDR3 spans 15 amino acids. Per germline, CDR1 SGDLS and CDR2 YYNGEE. The CDR3 sequence: CASSVGIADNYGYTF. In DNA, the CDR3 is TGTGCCAGCAGCGTAGGAATCGCGGATAACTATGGCTACACCTTC.

This rearrangement joins TRBV7-3 to TRBJ2-2; 7 nucleotides align to TRBD1. This CDR3 region has 15 residues. Germline CDR1 and CDR2: SGHTA and FQGTGA. Trimming removed 5 bases from V and 1 base from J; junction bases left unmatched: 4. CDR3 sequence (DNA): TGTGCCAGCAGCCCATGGACAGGGAACACCGGGGAGCTGTTTTTT. It codes for CASSPWTGNTGELFF.

The V gene is TRBV9, the J gene TRBJ1-4, with D tentatively TRBD1 (5 bases). The V end was cut by 3 bases, the J end by 0 bases, with 12 bases between. The CDR3 totals 16 residues. CDR1 and CDR2 from the germline V gene are SGDLS and YYNGEE. Here the CDR3 reads CASSGGAITTNEKLFF. The DNA of the CDR3 is TGTGCCAGCAGCGGTGGGGCTATCACAACTAATGAAAAACTGTTTTTT.

The chain combines TRBV7-2 with TRBJ1-6; D remains unclear. Trimming took off 6 bases at V and 8 bases at J, with 26 bases between the two ends. Germline CDR1 is SGHTA and CDR2 is FQGNSA. CDR3 length: 18 amino acids. The CDR3 protein is CASRQPTSPGIWHSPLHF. Written as DNA, the CDR3 is TGTGCCAGCAGGCAGCCTACCTCCCCCGGGATCTGGCATTCACCCCTCCACTTT.

This CDR3 is CASSQEGTDNSPLHF. In DNA form, the CDR3 reads TGTGCCAGCAGCCAAGAGGGGACCGATAATTCACCCCTCCACTTT. The chain combines TRBV4-2 with TRBJ1-6; tentatively, D is TRBD1 (5 bases). CDR1 and CDR2 (germline): LGHNA, YNFKEQ. V lost 0 bases and J 5 bases, leaving 8 bases between the germline ends. The CDR3 contains 15 residues.

This clone has only a few counts. The chain's CDR3 is CASSVGGAWTGELFF. The CDR3 nucleotides are TGTGCCAGCAGCGTAGGAGGGGCTTGGACCGGGGAGCTGTTTTTT. The genes are TRBV9 and TRBJ2-2, with D perhaps assigned TRBD1 or TRBD2 (5 bases each). The CDR3 is 15 residues long. Trimming stripped 0 bases from V and 5 bases from J, with 11 bases between. Germline-derived CDR1 and CDR2 are SGDLS and YYNGEE.

This chain links TRBV30 with TRBJ1-1, with D possibly matching TRBD1 (5 bases). Germline V gene lookup returns CDR1 GTSNPN and CDR2 SVGIG (reference sequence). CDR3 size: 14 residues. V was cut by 2 bases and J by 4 bases, with 14 bases left in between. The CDR3 sequence: CAWSRGDTGTEAFF. DNA for the CDR3: TGTGCCTGGAGTAGGGGCGATACGGGCACTGAAGCTTTCTTT.